The 15 T cell receptor beta chains listed next were all sequenced from one sample in a study of blood T cell repertoires in COVID-19. Only in-frame clones appear in the TCRdb table, and some are missing; sequencing was by immunoSEQ multiplex PCR. The sample holds 150,000 to 160,000 clones, over 65% seen once. The sample taken for sequencing was peripheral blood. All receptors derive from an elderly man with acute or convalescent COVID-19.

Regarding this clone: The sample contains more than one DNA sequence encoding this CDR3. J is TRBJ1-5 and V is TRBV19; 7 bases are a match to TRBD1. After removal of 1 base from V and 2 bases from J, the junction contained 2 bases not matched to a gene. Germline V gene lookup returns CDR1 LNHDA and CDR2 SQIVND (reference sequence). The CDR3 runs 15 residues. The CDR3 bases are TGTGCCAGTAGTATAGGGCAGGGGGGCAATCAGCCCCAGCATTTT. Protein sequence: CASSIGQGGNQPQHF. Full variable domain (outside the CDR3, taken from reference TRBV19 and TRBJ1-5): DGGITQSPKYLFRKEGQNVTLSCEQNLNHDAMYWYRQDPGQGLRLIYYSQIVNDFQKGDIAEGYSVSREKKESFPLTVTSAQKNPTAFYLCASSIGQGGNQPQHFGDGTRLSIL.

This clone was seen a few times. This chain connects TRBV7-7 to TRBJ2-3, with TRBD1 as a possible D gene (6 bases). Per germline, CDR1 SSHAT and CDR2 FNYEAQ (reference sequence). Trimming pared 2 bases from V and 6 bases from J, leaving 15 bases between. This CDR3 region has 15 residues. The CDR3 sequence: CASSLSQGQGDTQYF. The CDR3 DNA is TGTGCCAGCAGCTTAAGCCAGGGGCAGGGGGATACGCAGTATTTT. Full variable domain (missing parts from reference TRBV7-7 and TRBJ2-3): GAGVSQSPRYKVTKRGQDVTLRCDPISSHATLYWYQQALGQGPEFLTYFNYEAQPDKSGLPSDRFSAERPEGSISTLTIQRTEQRDSAMYRCASSLSQGQGDTQYFGPGTRLTVL.

The gene calls are TRBV2 and TRBJ1-5; 8 nucleotides line up with TRBD1. The germline gives CDR1 SNHLY, CDR2 FYNNEI. The V gene end was trimmed by 2 bases and the J gene end by 2 bases; junction bases not matched to a gene: 5. The CDR3 runs 16 residues. CDR3 residues: CASSEPGGQGNQPQHF. The CDR3 DNA reads as TGTGCCAGCAGTGAACCAGGGGGCCAGGGCAATCAGCCCCAGCATTTT. The variable domain in full, with the rest retrieved from reference TRBV2 and TRBJ1-5, is EPEVTQTPSHQVTQMGQEVILRCVPISNHLYFYWYRQILGQKVEFLVSFYNNEISEKSEIFDDQFSVERPDGSNFTLKIRSTKLEDSAMYFCASSEPGGQGNQPQHFGDGTRLSIL.

This clone was counted only a few times. Other DNA sequences within the sample encode an identical CDR3. V is TRBV7-9 and J is TRBJ1-3; TRBD1 agrees at 9 bases. J was trimmed by 1 base and V by 5 bases; bases with no gene match: 3. The CDR3 sequence is 15 residues long. Germline CDR1 is SEHNR and CDR2 is FQNEAQ (reference sequence). CDR3 residues: CASSPQGASGNTIYF. Here the CDR3 DNA reads TGTGCCAGCAGCCCACAGGGGGCTTCTGGAAACACCATATATTTT.

The CDR3 nucleotides are TGTGCCAGCAGCGCGGAGGTACAGGGTGAGAGATACGTCAATGAGCAGTTCTTC. Amino acids: CASSAEVQGERYVNEQFF. The rearrangement uses TRBV9 and TRBJ2-1, with D possibly matching TRBD1 (6 bases). V was cut by 3 bases and J by 6 bases, with 25 bases left in between. The germline V gene encodes CDR1 SGDLS and CDR2 YYNGEE. This CDR3 spans 18 amino acids. Combining the CDR3 with reference TRBV9 and TRBJ2-1 gives the whole variable domain DSGVTQTPKHLITATGQRVTLRCSPRSGDLSVYWYQQSLDQGLQFLIQYYNGEERAKGNILERFSAQQFPDLHSELNLSSLELGDSALYFCASSAEVQGERYVNEQFFGPGTRLTVL.

The chain joins TRBV25-1 to TRBJ2-1; D is perhaps TRBD1 (5 bases). V lost 6 bases to trimming and J lost 7 bases, with 22 bases between them. The CDR3 is made up of 16 amino acids. Germline V gives CDR1 MGHDK, CDR2 SYGVNS. CDR3 sequence (DNA): TGTGCCAGCAGCCCCCCAGGGCGATTGCTGATAAATGAGCAGTTCTTC. Amino acid sequence: CASSPPGRLLINEQFF.

This clone was recorded once. The chain uses TRBV19 and TRBJ1-6; the match to TRBD1 covers 8 bases. CDR3 size: 18 residues. Germline lookup yields CDR1 LNHDA and CDR2 SQIVND (reference sequence). J lost 1 base, V lost 5 bases, and 10 bases had no gene match. Here the CDR3 reads CASSDRAGGRSYNSPLHF. The DNA of the CDR3 is TGTGCCAGTAGTGACCGAGCAGGGGGCAGATCCTATAATTCACCCCTCCACTTT.

The chain uses TRBV6-4 and TRBJ1-4, with 9 nucleotides matching TRBD1. The CDR3 has 20 residues. In germline, CDR1 is MRHNA, CDR2 SNTAGT. V dropped 5 bases and J dropped 2; count of bases not matched to a gene: 18. The CDR3 reads CASSQPPGQGISGTNEKLFF. In DNA, the CDR3 is TGTGCCAGCAGTCAACCCCCGGGACAGGGTATATCAGGGACTAATGAAAAACTGTTTTTT.

The gene calls are TRBV19 and TRBJ1-2; 7 bases map to TRBD1. CDR1 is LNHDA and CDR2 is SQIVND in the germline V gene (reference sequence). The V and J ends lost 3 bases and 6 bases, in that order; junction bases with no gene match: 4. CDR3 length equals 13 residues. CDR3 residues: CASSINRGDGYTF. CDR3 nucleotide sequence: TGTGCCAGTAGTATTAACAGGGGAGATGGCTACACCTTC.

The V gene is TRBV28, the J gene TRBJ1-2, with 11 bases that match TRBD1. The CDR3 extends over 15 amino acids. The V gene's germline CDR1 is MDHEN and CDR2 SYDVKM. J was trimmed by 6 bases and V by 4 bases; bases with no gene match: 7. CDR3: CASSSAGTGGDGYTF. The CDR3, as DNA: TGTGCCAGCAGTTCTGCCGGGACAGGGGGGGATGGCTACACCTTC.

The rearrangement links TRBV3-1 (or the pseudogene TRBV3-2) to TRBJ2-3; D perhaps matches TRBD2 (5 bases). The CDR3 runs to 15 residues. Germline CDR1 and CDR2: LGHDT and YNNKEL (reference sequence). With 0 bases removed from V and 2 bases from J, the gap between germline ends came to 9 bases. CDR3 in DNA: TGTGCCAGCAGCCAAGATACGGGAACCACAGATACGCAGTATTTT. Protein sequence: CASSQDTGTTDTQYF.

This CDR3 is CASSSRLGAETQYF. CDR3 nucleotide sequence: TGTGCCAGCAGCTCGCGACTAGGGGCAGAGACCCAGTACTTC. The V call is TRBV5-5, the J call TRBJ2-5; D may be TRBD2 (6 bases). V shed 3 bases and J shed 4 bases, with 13 bases lying between them. CDR1 is SGHKS, CDR2 YYEKEE, per germline (reference sequence). This CDR3 comprises 14 residues.

CDR3 sequence reads: CASSLGGPGQGRYEQYF. CDR3 coding DNA: TGTGCCAGCAGCTTGGGGGGGCCCGGACAGGGGCGGTACGAGCAGTACTTC. The chain recombines TRBV5-4 with TRBJ2-7; TRBD1 matches at 9 bases. From germline, CDR1 is SGHNT and CDR2 YYREEE (reference sequence). This CDR3 contains 17 residues. Unmatched junction bases numbered 11, after V lost 0 bases and J lost 4 bases. The variable domain in full, with the rest retrieved from reference TRBV5-4 and TRBJ2-7, is ETGVTQSPTHLIKTRGQQVTLRCSSQSGHNTVSWYQQALGQGPQFIFQYYREEENGRGNFPPRFSGLQFPNYSSELNVNALELDDSALYLCASSLGGPGQGRYEQYFGPGTRLTVT.

There are a few counts of this clone. This rearrangement joins TRBV4-1 to TRBJ2-2; 11 bases line up with TRBD2. Germline V lookup: CDR1 MGHRA, CDR2 YSYEKL. This CDR3 has 19 residues. Trimming removed 3 bases from V and 7 bases from J; junction bases left unmatched: 16. The DNA for the CDR3 is TGCGCCAGCAGCCACCAAAGGGTCTTAGCGGGGGGGTCTGTCGGGGAGCTGTTTTTT. It is translated as CASSHQRVLAGGSVGELFF.

This chain links TRBV15 with TRBJ1-5; 9 bases are shared with TRBD1. J was trimmed by 5 bases and V by 5 bases; bases with no gene match: 13. CDR3 length: 17 amino acids. CDR1 and CDR2 from the germline V gene are LNHNV and YYDKDF (reference sequence). The CDR3 region is CATSGGPGQGPDQPQHF. The CDR3 DNA sequence: TGTGCCACCAGCGGCGGCCCAGGACAGGGGCCGGATCAGCCCCAGCATTTT.